Below are 13 T cell receptor beta chains sequenced from a single sample in a study of regulatory T cells in long-lasting Graves disease. Through Arm-PCR of CDR3 regions and iRepertoire HTBI primers, TCR beta libraries were built. Each CDR3 protein gets one entry after TCRdb re-called the multiplex PCR reads with MiXCR. The data contain almost 450,000 distinct CDR3 sequences, about a sixth of them seen just once; the ten biggest clones take up about 10%. Time point meaning: newly diagnosed GD, antithyroid drugs for less than 3 months. RNA from PBMCs was the source of the TCR library. These data were also reused for a study on T cells in Graves' hyperthyroidism and ophthalmopathy.

The specimen comprised peripheral blood mononuclear cells (PBMCs), sampled at new diagnosis, from a patient treated with antithyroid drugs. These receptors all stem from a young woman with Graves disease.

This clonotype was counted only a few times. The chain joins TRBV7-2 to TRBJ2-7; 11 positions match TRBD1. V shed 2 bases, J shed 6 bases, and the junction held 15 bases outside the gene matches. Germline V CDR1 and CDR2: SGHTA, FQGNSA. The CDR3 contains 18 residues. CDR3 coding DNA: TGTGCCAGCAGCTTAAGAGATGGGGGGACAGGGGGTTACGGCGAGCAGTACTTC. It translates to CASSLRDGGTGGYGEQYF.

This clonotype was counted only a few times. Given a much more abundant clone one base away, this may be a read error. Because it lacks the conserved phenylalanine or tryptophan at the end, this CDR3 is likely a read error. The rearrangement uses TRBV7-9 and TRBJ1-1; tentative D call: TRBD1 (5 bases). The CDR3 consists of 14 residues. V was clipped by 4 bases and J by 1 base, with 10 bases between them. In germline, CDR1 is SEHNR, CDR2 FQNEAQ (reference sequence). The CDR3 loop reads CASSSGPQNTEAFI. In DNA, the CDR3 is TGTGCCAGCAGCTCGGGACCGCAGAACACTGAAGCTTTCATT.

As concerns this clonotype: The junction shows a germline mismatch at one end, possibly a read error. This chain joins TRBV3-1 and TRBJ2-2, with D possibly being TRBD2 (5 bases). CDR3 length: 12 residues. The V gene's germline CDR1 is LGHDT and CDR2 YNNKEL (reference sequence). CDR3: CASSHQTGELLF. CDR3 nucleotide sequence: TGTGCCAGCAGCCACCAGACCGGGGAGCTGCTTTTT.

This clonotype was detected many times. The chain uses TRBV3-1 and TRBJ2-5; 10 bases line up with TRBD2. V shed 1 base and J 3 bases; nucleotides not matched to a gene: 8. The CDR3 is 17 residues long. Germline V gives CDR1 LGHDT, CDR2 YNNKEL (reference sequence). The CDR3 loop reads CASSQGVELAGKETQYF. As DNA, the CDR3 is TGTGCCAGCAGCCAAGGGGTTGAACTAGCGGGAAAAGAGACCCAGTACTTC.

This clonotype was detected a few times. V and J are TRBV27 and TRBJ2-3, with TRBD1 identical over 8 bases. The end of the DNA aligns better with TRBJ2-7, so the J call may be wrong. In germline, CDR1 is MNHEY, CDR2 SMNVEV (reference sequence). There are 15 residues in the CDR3. CDR3 residues: CASSTWGDRSYEQYF. The CDR3 coding sequence is TGTGCCAGCTCAACTTGGGGGGACAGGAGCTACGAGCAGTACTTC.

This clonotype was recorded many times. The chain recombines TRBV6-1 with TRBJ2-7, with D possibly TRBD1 on 5 matching bases. Trimming stripped 5 bases from V and 3 bases from J, with 11 bases between. The CDR3 runs to 13 residues. Germline V CDR1 and CDR2: MNHNS, SASEGT. The CDR3 reads CASSLTGYYEQYF. In nucleotides, the CDR3 is TGTGCCAGCAGTCTAACAGGTTACTACGAGCAGTACTTC.

This clonotype has a count of ten or more. V usage is TRBV28 and J usage is TRBJ1-1, with TRBD1 matching 8 bases. Trimming cost V 7 bases and J 9 bases; bases outside gene matches: 7. Germline-derived CDR1 and CDR2 are MDHEN and SYDVKM. This CDR3 has 12 residues. CDR3 bases: TGTGCCAGCACCCGGACAGGGTCGAAAGCTTTCTTT. It is translated as CASTRTGSKAFF.

This clonotype was observed at least ten times. The chain links TRBV6-2 or TRBV6-3 to TRBJ1-1; the D is unclear. V was pared by 5 bases and J by 0 bases, with 10 bases between. The CDR3 covers 14 residues. Germline V gene lookup returns CDR1 MNHEY and CDR2 SVGEGT. The CDR3 DNA follows: TGTGCCAGCAGTAAGGGTCTACTGAACACTGAAGCTTTCTTT. This gives the protein CASSKGLLNTEAFF.

The rearrangement joins TRBV15 to TRBJ2-1, with TRBD2 matching over 9 bases. Germline values: CDR1 LNHNV, CDR2 YYDKDF (reference sequence). The CDR3 sequence is 19 residues long. V shed 0 bases and J 6 bases; nucleotides not matched to a gene: 15. DNA of the CDR3: TGTGCCACCAGCAGAGAGTTTATCGCGGGAGGGGTTTTTGGCAATGAGCAGTTCTTC. Its translation: CATSREFIAGGVFGNEQFF.

The rearrangement links TRBV20-1 to TRBJ2-1, with a weak D call TRBD2 (6 bases). V gave up 3 bases and J gave up 6 bases, with 12 bases separating them. CDR3 length equals 13 residues. Germline loops: CDR1 DFQATT, CDR2 SNEGSKA (reference sequence). CDR3 loop: CSASAGLTNEQFF. For the CDR3, the DNA is TGCAGTGCTAGTGCGGGACTGACCAATGAGCAGTTCTTC.

In this sample, this clonotype turned up many times. The CDR3, as DNA: TGTGCCACCAGCAGAGATGGGACAGCAACAGATACGCAGTATTTT. Translating it yields CATSRDGTATDTQYF. The genes are TRBV15 and TRBJ2-3, with 7 bases identical to TRBD1. V trimming: 0 bases; J trimming: 3 bases; junction bases outside the gene matches: 3. Germline V CDR1 and CDR2: LNHNV, YYDKDF (reference sequence). The CDR3 is 15 residues long.

V gene TRBV19 combines with J gene TRBJ2-1, with 9 bases fitting TRBD2. Germline V gene lookup returns CDR1 LNHDA and CDR2 SQIVND (reference sequence). Unmatched junction bases numbered 3, after V lost 7 bases and J lost 2 bases. The CDR3 consists of 14 residues. The CDR3 region has the DNA TGTGCCAGTAAAGCGGGAGGTACCTACAATGAGCAGTTCTTC. Translated, it gives CASKAGGTYNEQFF.

This clonotype was seen many times. The V and J genes are TRBV10-3 and TRBJ1-1, with TRBD1 identical over 7 bases. The CDR3 sequence is 17 residues long. V was pared by 6 bases and J by 0 bases, with 13 bases of the junction left unmatched. Germline assignment: CDR1 ENHRY and CDR2 SYGVKD. DNA for the CDR3: TGTGCCATCAGCTCAGACAGGGATCCCTTAGTGAACACTGAAGCTTTCTTT. It is translated as CAISSDRDPLVNTEAFF.